What follows are 32 T cell receptor beta chains derived from one specimen sequenced in a study of blood T cell repertoires in COVID-19 (dated by TCRdb to 2018 to 2020). Library method: the immunoSEQ multiplex PCR assay. The source is immuneACCESS, and TCRdb retained only in-frame sequences with V and J called. Part of the clones is not carried over; for the studies checked, unresolved V genes explain less than half of this, and the remainder is unexplained. This sample lists roughly 140,000 clones; about 90% were detected once. Approximately 10% of the sample belongs to the ten largest clones. Sequenced sample: peripheral blood. All receptors come from a man in his fifties or sixties with active or convalescent COVID-19.

This clone was counted between two and nine times. This rearrangement joins TRBV4-3 to TRBJ1-5; 9 bases are shared with TRBD1. The CDR3 is 16 residues long. The ends lost 0 bases at V and 6 bases at J; junction bases unmatched: 6. Germline loops: CDR1 LGHNA, CDR2 YSLEER. CDR3 in amino acids: CASSQDLGTGSQPQHF. CDR3 nucleotide sequence: TGCGCCAGCAGCCAAGATCTTGGGACAGGGAGTCAGCCCCAGCATTTT.

The chain carries TRBV6-4 and TRBJ1-5; 7 nucleotides align to TRBD1. J was trimmed by 6 bases and V by 11 bases; bases with no gene match: 22. From germline, CDR1 is MRHNA and CDR2 SNTAGT. The CDR3 runs 17 residues. The CDR3 loop reads CACRQNRGYGSPQPQHF. CDR3 DNA: TGTGCCTGCCGCCAAAACAGGGGTTACGGGTCGCCTCAGCCCCAGCATTTT.

The chain is built from TRBV5-1 and TRBJ1-1; tentative D call: TRBD1 (6 bases). Germline loops: CDR1 SGHRS, CDR2 YFSETQ. V lost 4 bases, J lost 0 bases, and 16 bases lay in between. The CDR3 spans 16 residues. The CDR3 reads CASSPPLTGMNTEAFF. Here the CDR3 DNA reads TGCGCCAGCAGCCCACCCCTTACAGGGATGAACACTGAAGCTTTCTTT.

This chain connects TRBV19 to TRBJ2-5; TRBD2 is a possible D gene (5 bases). This CDR3 has 14 amino acids. Germline V gene data show CDR1 as LNHDA and CDR2 as SQIVND (reference sequence). Trimming cost V 4 bases and J 7 bases, with 16 bases left between them. The CDR3 is CASSTTLGRGTQYF. The CDR3 region has the DNA TGTGCCAGTAGTACGACCTTGGGCCGGGGGACCCAGTACTTC.

DNA of the CDR3: TGTGCCAGCACTACCGGCGGGGGAAGGCCTGAAGCTTTCTTT. Translation: CASTTGGGRPEAFF. The J gene is TRBJ1-1, the V gene TRBV6-1; the D gene is possibly TRBD1 (5 bases). Germline assignment: CDR1 MNHNS and CDR2 SASEGT. V lost 7 bases to trimming and J lost 6 bases, with 18 bases between them. The CDR3 spans 14 residues.

This clone was counted a single time. The chain joins TRBV14 to TRBJ2-4, with 11 bases lining up with TRBD2. CDR3 length: 15 amino acids. Germline trimming cut 5 bases from V and 6 bases from J; bases unmatched to any gene: 6. Germline CDR1 is SGHDN and CDR2 is FVKESK. CDR3 sequence reads: CASSVRGTSGNIQYF. The DNA for the CDR3 is TGTGCCAGCAGCGTGAGGGGGACTAGCGGAAACATTCAGTACTTC.

This clone was counted only a few times. The chain carries TRBV6-2 or TRBV6-3 and TRBJ2-7; 8 bases are a match to TRBD1. With V trimmed by 4 bases and J by 4 bases, 9 bases remained unmatched. CDR1 is MNHEY, CDR2 SVGEGT, per germline. The CDR3 runs to 15 residues. In DNA, the CDR3 is TGTGCCAGCAGTTCCGCGGACAGGGTCGCGTACGAGCAGTACTTC. The encoded protein is CASSSADRVAYEQYF.

This chain links TRBV7-9 with TRBJ2-1; D gene unclear. CDR1 and CDR2 from the germline V gene are SEHNR and FQNEAQ (reference sequence). The CDR3 loop spans 14 amino acids. V gave up 2 bases and J gave up 8 bases, with 13 bases separating them. CDR3 sequence: CASSLRAGPDEQFF. CDR3 nucleotide sequence: TGTGCCAGCAGCTTAAGAGCAGGCCCCGATGAGCAGTTCTTC.

This sequence joins TRBV28 and TRBJ1-6; D possibly corresponds to TRBD1 (6 bases). Germline lookup yields CDR1 MDHEN and CDR2 SYDVKM. This CDR3 has 17 amino acids. Between the trimmed V and J ends, which lost 6 bases and 10 bases, there was a span of 25 bases. This chain's CDR3 is CASRASGFGGGGSPLHF. In DNA, the CDR3 is TGTGCCAGCAGGGCTAGCGGTTTTGGTGGGGGCGGGTCACCCCTCCACTTT.

The DNA of the CDR3 is TGTGCCAGCAGTTCGGTGGGGGGGGGAACTGAAGCTTTCTTT. The encoded protein is CASSSVGGGTEAFF. The rearrangement joins TRBV6-6 to TRBJ1-1; TRBD1 is a possible D gene (5 bases). The germline V gene has CDR1 MNHNY and CDR2 SVGAGI (reference sequence). This CDR3 is 14 amino acids long. Deletions cut 4 bases from V and 5 bases from J, with 14 bases between.

The rearrangement uses TRBV7-2 and TRBJ2-1; tentatively, D is TRBD2 (5 bases). CDR3 length: 13 amino acids. Germline CDR1 and CDR2: SGHTA and FQGNSA. Trimming cost V 1 base and J 9 bases, with 10 bases left between them. CDR3 bases: TGTGCCAGCAGCTTAGTGGGCCGGGGTGAGCAGTTCTTC. This codes for CASSLVGRGEQFF.

J is TRBJ1-3 and V is TRBV24-1; D is ambiguous. Trimming left V 3 bases short and J 0 bases short, with 8 bases between. In germline, CDR1 is KGHDR, CDR2 SFDVKD. The CDR3 is 15 amino acids. In DNA form, the CDR3 reads TGTGCCACCAGTGATGCAGCGAGCTCTGGAAACACCATATATTTT. Amino acid sequence: CATSDAASSGNTIYF.

This clone came up once. This sequence joins TRBV27 and TRBJ2-1; D might be TRBD2 (6 bases). CDR3 size: 15 residues. Germline assignment: CDR1 MNHEY and CDR2 SMNVEV (reference sequence). V was pared by 5 bases and J by 0 bases, with 11 bases between. The DNA for the CDR3 is TGTGCCAGCAGTGCCCCGGGACTCTCCTACAATGAGCAGTTCTTC. As protein: CASSAPGLSYNEQFF.

This sequence joins TRBV4-1 and TRBJ1-3; D gene uncertain. Germline lookup yields CDR1 MGHRA and CDR2 YSYEKL. The CDR3 has 16 amino acids. Trimming left V 0 bases short and J 0 bases short, with 9 bases between. CDR3 region: CASSQDEASSGNTIYF. The DNA of the CDR3 is TGCGCCAGCAGCCAAGATGAGGCGAGCTCTGGAAACACCATATATTTT.

This chain joins TRBV7-6 and TRBJ2-7, with a weak D call TRBD2 (5 bases). Germline V gene data show CDR1 as SGHVS and CDR2 as FNYEAQ. There are 15 residues in the CDR3. V was trimmed by 4 bases and J by 0 bases, leaving 13 bases between them. CDR3 coding DNA: TGTGCCAGCAGCTCCGCGGGCGGCAGCTCCTACGAGCAGTACTTC. As protein: CASSSAGGSSYEQYF. The variable domain in full, completed from reference TRBV7-6 and TRBJ2-7, reads GAGVSQSPRYKVTKRGQDVALRCDPISGHVSLYWYRQALGQGPEFLTYFNYEAQQDKSGLPNDRFSAERPEGSISTLTIQRTEQRDSAMYRCASSSAGGSSYEQYFGPGTRLTVT.

This chain joins TRBV24-1 and TRBJ2-2; tentative D call: TRBD1 (6 bases). The V gene's germline CDR1 is KGHDR and CDR2 SFDVKD. The length of the CDR3 is 18 residues. V gave up 6 bases and J gave up 6 bases, with 25 bases separating them. CDR3 region: CATSQGRTVGFPAGELFF. The CDR3 bases are TGTGCCACCAGTCAGGGAAGGACAGTTGGGTTTCCTGCCGGGGAGCTGTTTTTT.

The chain couples TRBV7-9 to TRBJ2-3; no clear D. V dropped 0 bases and J dropped 6 bases, with 7 bases sitting between them. Germline assignment: CDR1 SEHNR and CDR2 FQNEAQ (reference sequence). The CDR3 has 13 residues. The CDR3 reads CASSLAPSDTQYF. CDR3 nucleotides: TGTGCCAGCAGCTTAGCCCCGTCGGATACGCAGTATTTT.

V usage is TRBV6-5 and J usage is TRBJ2-1, with 9 positions matching TRBD2. This CDR3 is built from 15 residues. V was pared by 7 bases and J by 7 bases, with 11 bases of the junction left unmatched. Germline V gene lookup returns CDR1 MNHEY and CDR2 SVGAGI. CDR3 residues: CASKLTSGVINEQFF. CDR3 coding DNA: TGTGCCAGCAAACTGACTAGCGGAGTAATAAATGAGCAGTTCTTC.

CDR3 region: CASSSKRQGENEQFF. Written as DNA, the CDR3 is TGCGCCAGCAGCTCCAAACGACAGGGTGAGAATGAGCAGTTCTTC. The chain has TRBV5-1 and TRBJ2-1, with 7 bases that match TRBD1. Germline V gene sequence: CDR1 SGHRS, CDR2 YFSETQ. CDR3 size: 15 residues. The V and J ends lost 3 bases and 7 bases, in that order; junction bases with no gene match: 10.

The chain combines TRBV6-5 with TRBJ1-1, with a weak D call TRBD1 (5 bases). V was trimmed by 1 base and J by 5 bases, leaving 14 bases between them. In germline, CDR1 is MNHEY, CDR2 SVGAGI. The length of the CDR3 is 15 residues. Here the CDR3 reads CASSYYGGMGTEAFF. The CDR3 DNA is TGTGCCAGCAGTTACTACGGGGGGATGGGTACTGAAGCTTTCTTT.

The CDR3 reads CSGDSRGAFF. The CDR3 bases are TGCAGCGGGGACTCCCGTGGGGCTTTCTTT. The chain carries TRBV29-1 and TRBJ1-1; a possible D gene is TRBD1 (5 bases). Germline V CDR1 and CDR2: SQVTM, ANQGSEA. V gave up 7 bases and J gave up 11 bases, with 14 bases separating them. The CDR3 runs to 10 residues.

This chain's CDR3 is CASSRLGVYNEQFF. The CDR3 DNA follows: TGTGCCAGCAGTCGCTTAGGGGTGTACAATGAGCAGTTCTTC. The rearrangement links TRBV6-5 to TRBJ2-1; weak D call: TRBD1 (5 bases). This CDR3 is built from 14 residues. The V end lost 5 bases, the J end lost 4 bases, and 12 bases lay between the germline ends. Looked up from germline, CDR1 is MNHEY and CDR2 is SVGAGI.

The chain has TRBV19 and TRBJ2-3; the match to TRBD2 covers 9 bases. With 3 bases clipped from V and 2 bases from J, the junction kept 6 bases outside the gene matches. The CDR3 spans 16 residues. Germline CDR1 and CDR2: LNHDA and SQIVND (reference sequence). The CDR3 reads CASSIGLAIYTDTQYF. The CDR3 region has the DNA TGTGCCAGTAGTATCGGACTAGCGATTTACACAGATACGCAGTATTTT.

V is TRBV27 and J is TRBJ1-4, with no clear D. V dropped 5 bases and J dropped 4 bases, with 11 bases sitting between them. There are 14 residues in the CDR3. The germline gives CDR1 MNHEY, CDR2 SMNVEV (reference sequence). The CDR3 protein is CASSPGRGNEKLFF. In DNA form, the CDR3 reads TGTGCCAGCAGTCCCGGACGGGGTAATGAAAAACTGTTTTTT.

The chain recombines TRBV7-9 with TRBJ1-4; 11 bases match TRBD1. Trimming at V came to 4 bases and at J to 7 bases, leaving 5 bases not matched to a gene. CDR3 size: 15 residues. Germline loops: CDR1 SEHNR, CDR2 FQNEAQ (reference sequence). The CDR3 DNA is TGTGCCAGCAGCTCCGGGGACAGGGGGGGTGAAAAACTGTTTTTT. The encoded protein is CASSSGDRGGEKLFF.

The V call is TRBV27, the J call TRBJ2-7; D remains ambiguous. The V end lost 3 bases, the J end lost 0 bases, and 15 bases lay between the germline ends. Germline V gene data show CDR1 as MNHEY and CDR2 as SMNVEV (reference sequence). The length of the CDR3 is 16 residues. CDR3 residues: CASSFRRTQSSYEQYF. The CDR3 DNA sequence: TGTGCCAGCAGTTTCCGCCGTACTCAAAGCTCCTACGAGCAGTACTTC.

J is TRBJ2-5 and V is TRBV7-8, with TRBD2 matching 9 bases. The CDR3 loop spans 16 amino acids. Trimming took 5 bases from V and 2 from J; bases not matched to a gene: 9. Germline-derived CDR1 and CDR2 are SGHVS and FQNEAQ. Written as DNA, the CDR3 is TGTGCCAGCAGCGGCCGGGGACTAGCATCTCAAGAGACCCAGTACTTC. It codes for CASSGRGLASQETQYF.

The genes are TRBV7-9 and TRBJ2-7; the match to TRBD1 covers 9 bases. The CDR3 extends over 16 amino acids. V was pared by 2 bases and J by 3 bases, with 8 bases of the junction left unmatched. Germline values: CDR1 SEHNR, CDR2 FQNEAQ (reference sequence). The CDR3 bases are TGTGCCAGCAGCTTACTTTACAGGGGGCGCTTCTACGAGCAGTACTTC. This codes for CASSLLYRGRFYEQYF.

This chain uses TRBV5-1 with TRBJ1-2; 9 nucleotides line up with TRBD1. CDR1 SGHRS and CDR2 YFSETQ come from the germline V gene. The CDR3 sequence is 20 residues long. The V gene end was trimmed by 4 bases and the J gene end by 2 bases; junction bases not matched to a gene: 21. The CDR3 DNA is TGCGCCAGCAGCCTGGCCCCCGGAGGGACAGGGTCCTCTCTAAACTATGGCTACACCTTC. It encodes CASSLAPGGTGSSLNYGYTF.

There are a few counts of this clone. This chain joins TRBV12-3 or TRBV12-4 and TRBJ1-4; TRBD1 might be the D (6 bases). The V end was cut by 8 bases, the J end by 8 bases, with 15 bases between. The CDR3 sequence is 13 residues long. CDR3 sequence (DNA): TGTGCCAGCGACACAGGGAGTTGGGAAAAACTGTTTTTT. This translates into CASDTGSWEKLFF.

J is TRBJ2-4 and V is TRBV19; D gene uncertain. The V gene's germline CDR1 is LNHDA and CDR2 SQIVND (reference sequence). The CDR3 has 14 amino acids. V dropped 4 bases and J dropped 8 bases, with 15 bases sitting between them. In DNA, the CDR3 is TGTGCCAGTAGTACACATCTAGAGGTAGACATTCAGTACTTC. It yields the protein CASSTHLEVDIQYF.

The rearrangement links TRBV20-1 to TRBJ2-1; 7 bases fit TRBD1. Trimming removed 5 bases from V and 9 bases from J; junction bases left unmatched: 4. Germline V lookup: CDR1 DFQATT, CDR2 SNEGSKA (reference sequence). This CDR3 has 11 amino acids. CDR3 loop: CSASQGVEQFF. The CDR3 region has the DNA TGCAGTGCTTCCCAGGGGGTTGAGCAGTTCTTC.